These 26 T cell receptor beta chains share one sample of origin, sequenced in a study of cytomegalovirus exposure and HLA in healthy donors. The PCR was carried out with 60 Vbeta primers and 13 Jbeta primers. Clones were sequenced by immunoSEQ multiplex PCR, and TCRdb holds only the in-frame ones, with some missing. This sample has approximately 150,000 clones; about 73% occur once, and the top ten carry roughly 13%. Sequenced material: PBMCs. Receptor source: a woman between 45 and 60 years old in good health and CMV-seropositive.

CDR3 sequence (DNA): TGTGCCAGCAGCTTATATGGGGGGGGAGAGACCCAGTACTTC. Translating it yields CASSLYGGGETQYF. This sequence joins TRBV7-3 and TRBJ2-5, with TRBD2 matching 7 bases. The length of the CDR3 is 14 residues. The J segment lost 4 bases and the V segment lost 2 bases, leaving 4 bases of the junction unmatched. CDR1 is SGHTA and CDR2 is FQGTGA in the germline V gene.

This clone was detected a few times. The rearrangement joins TRBV4-1 to TRBJ2-1; the D gene is possibly TRBD2 (6 bases). V dropped 3 bases and J dropped 8 bases, with 20 bases sitting between them. CDR1 is MGHRA, CDR2 YSYEKL, per germline. The CDR3 runs to 16 residues. The CDR3 bases are TGCGCCAGCAGCCAGGGTCCGGGGGTCACGGTCGATGAGCAGTTCTTC. Amino acids: CASSQGPGVTVDEQFF.

The rearrangement joins TRBV7-9 to TRBJ1-6; weak D call: TRBD1 (5 bases). Germline CDR1 and CDR2: SEHNR and FQNEAQ (reference sequence). The V and J ends lost 4 bases and 10 bases respectively, with 14 bases between them. The CDR3 is made up of 14 amino acids. This CDR3 is CASSSGTPGSPLHF. The CDR3 DNA reads as TGTGCCAGCAGCTCTGGGACTCCAGGGTCACCCCTCCACTTT.

This clone was seen just once. The rearrangement uses TRBV6-1 and TRBJ1-1; D remains ambiguous. CDR3 length: 18 residues. Deletions cut 0 bases from V and 0 bases from J, with 17 bases between. CDR1 and CDR2 from the germline V gene are MNHNS and SASEGT. CDR3 in amino acids: CASSEARRGLWVNTEAFF. The CDR3, as DNA: TGTGCCAGCAGTGAAGCGCGTAGAGGGCTTTGGGTGAACACTGAAGCTTTCTTT.

This clone has more than one count but fewer than ten. The V and J genes are TRBV4-1 and TRBJ2-3, with 14 positions matching TRBD2. V was pared by 3 bases and J by 7 bases, with 6 bases of the junction left unmatched. Germline V CDR1 and CDR2: MGHRA, YSYEKL. The CDR3 length is 16 residues. This CDR3 reads CASSHGLAGGTNTQYF. CDR3 nucleotides: TGCGCCAGCAGCCACGGACTAGCGGGGGGTACGAATACGCAGTATTTT.

The chain has TRBV18 and TRBJ1-2, with unresolved D. In germline, CDR1 is KGHSH, CDR2 LQKENI. The CDR3 length is 14 residues. With 3 bases removed from V and 0 bases from J, the gap between germline ends came to 8 bases. The CDR3, as DNA: TGTGCCAGCTCACCTACCTCTACTAACTATGGCTACACCTTC. Its translation: CASSPTSTNYGYTF.

J is TRBJ1-3 and V is TRBV5-1; maybe TRBD1 (5 bases). Germline values: CDR1 SGHRS, CDR2 YFSETQ. This CDR3 spans 15 amino acids. V lost 4 bases and J 0 bases, leaving 11 bases between the germline ends. CDR3 sequence (DNA): TGCGCCAGCAGCGAAGACAGCTTCTCTGGAAACACCATATATTTT. This gives the protein CASSEDSFSGNTIYF.

This clone was counted a few times. CDR3 protein: CASSPLFYEQYF. The CDR3 DNA sequence: TGTGCCAGCTCACCCCTTTTCTACGAGCAGTACTTC. The V gene is TRBV18, the J gene TRBJ2-7; D is undetermined. V gave up 3 bases and J gave up 3 bases, with 6 bases separating them. Germline V lookup: CDR1 KGHSH, CDR2 LQKENI. CDR3 length: 12 residues.

The rearrangement joins TRBV19 to TRBJ1-1; D remains ambiguous. Germline assignment: CDR1 LNHDA and CDR2 SQIVND (reference sequence). Trimming stripped 5 bases from V and 0 bases from J, with 10 bases between. This CDR3 comprises 14 residues. Here the CDR3 reads CASSPHRLNTEAFF. CDR3 in DNA: TGTGCCAGTAGTCCACACCGATTGAACACTGAAGCTTTCTTT.

The chain recombines TRBV19 with TRBJ2-5; TRBD2 matches 8 bases. The better agreement between TRBJ2-7 and the DNA end casts doubt on the J call. CDR3 length: 14 amino acids. In germline, CDR1 is LNHDA, CDR2 SQIVND (reference sequence). CDR3 amino acids: CASSSSGLVDEQYF. CDR3 nucleotides: TGTGCCAGTAGTTCGTCGGGACTAGTCGACGAGCAGTACTTC.

The chain is built from TRBV4-2 and TRBJ2-5, with 12 bases aligning to TRBD1. The CDR3 length is 18 residues. The V segment lost 4 bases and the J segment 5 bases; nucleotides outside the gene matches: 14. Germline V gene lookup returns CDR1 LGHNA and CDR2 YNFKEQ. The CDR3 nucleotides are TGTGCCAGCAGCCGGGGGGACAGGGGGCTATTGTGGTGGGAGACCCAGTACTTC. Encoded protein: CASSRGDRGLLWWETQYF.

The chain recombines TRBV30 with TRBJ1-2; D call uncertain. The CDR3 has 13 residues. The V and J ends lost 3 bases and 9 bases respectively, with 17 bases between them. Germline loops: CDR1 GTSNPN, CDR2 SVGIG (reference sequence). CDR3 sequence: CAWSGRMRARYTF. The CDR3 DNA is TGTGCCTGGAGCGGACGTATGAGGGCCCGCTACACCTTC.

The chain is built from TRBV23-1 and TRBJ2-1; 10 bases fit TRBD1. TRBV23-1 is assigned to the ORF class and has an uncertain function. V was pared by 6 bases and J by 4 bases, with 12 bases of the junction left unmatched. The CDR3 runs to 17 residues. The CDR3 bases are TGCGCCAGCAGACCCCAACGGAGACAGGGGGCTTACAATGAGCAGTTCTTC. Translated, it gives CASRPQRRQGAYNEQFF.

This clone was detected only a few times. This chain joins TRBV20-1 and TRBJ1-1; weak D call: TRBD1 (5 bases). The CDR3 extends over 11 amino acids. From germline, CDR1 is DFQATT and CDR2 SNEGSKA (reference sequence). Trimming removed 4 bases from V and 6 bases from J, with 9 bases in between. The CDR3 nucleotides are TGCAGTGCTATTTGGGGCCCTGAAGCTTTCTTT. Its protein product is CSAIWGPEAFF.

The rearrangement links TRBV6-1 to TRBJ2-1, with 9 bases matching TRBD2. The CDR3 consists of 13 residues. Trimming at V came to 6 bases and at J to 6 bases, leaving 3 bases not matched to a gene. Per the germline V gene, CDR1 is MNHNS and CDR2 is SASEGT. CDR3 protein: CASRERGANEQFF. The DNA for the CDR3 is TGTGCCAGCAGGGAGCGGGGGGCCAATGAGCAGTTCTTC.

This clone came up once. The chain couples TRBV5-1 to TRBJ2-6; D is uncertain. Trimming took off 0 bases at V and 0 bases at J, with 10 bases between the two ends. Germline loops: CDR1 SGHRS, CDR2 YFSETQ. The CDR3 spans 17 residues. Here the CDR3 reads CASSLEQITSGANVLTF. Here the CDR3 DNA reads TGCGCCAGCAGCTTGGAACAGATCACCTCTGGGGCCAACGTCCTGACTTTC.

The chain is built from TRBV5-1 and TRBJ2-1, with 10 bases identical to TRBD2. The CDR3 is 16 residues long. The V segment lost 4 bases and the J segment 2 bases; nucleotides outside the gene matches: 6. Per germline, CDR1 SGHRS and CDR2 YFSETQ. The CDR3 protein is CASSLGTSVAYNEQFF. The CDR3 DNA reads as TGCGCCAGCAGCCTAGGGACTAGCGTCGCCTACAATGAGCAGTTCTTC.

A single count supports this clone. CDR3 sequence: CASTGTPNTEAFF. The CDR3 DNA reads TGTGCCAGTACCGGGACACCAAACACTGAAGCTTTCTTT. V usage is TRBV19 and J usage is TRBJ1-1, with D perhaps TRBD1 (6 bases). The CDR3 consists of 13 residues. The V gene lost 7 bases and the J gene lost 2 bases, with 11 bases spanning the gap. From germline, CDR1 is LNHDA and CDR2 SQIVND (reference sequence).

The rearrangement links TRBV5-1 to TRBJ2-3, with 8 bases aligning to TRBD1. Germline-derived CDR1 and CDR2 are SGHRS and YFSETQ. J gave up 0 bases and V 6 bases, and 6 bases lay outside the gene matches. The length of the CDR3 is 15 residues. DNA for the CDR3: TGCGCCAGCAAATCGACAGGGGCGAGCACAGATACGCAGTATTTT. Encoded protein: CASKSTGASTDTQYF. Full variable domain (outside the CDR3, taken from reference TRBV5-1 and TRBJ2-3): KAGVTQTPRYLIKTRGQQVTLSCSPISGHRSVSWYQQTPGQGLQFLFEYFSETQRNKGNFPGRFSGRQFSNSRSEMNVSTLELGDSALYLCASKSTGASTDTQYFGPGTRLTVL.

In this sample, this clone turned up once. This chain uses TRBV6-6 with TRBJ1-5; D gene unclear. CDR1 and CDR2 from the germline V gene are MNHNY and SVGAGI (reference sequence). V shed 5 bases and J shed 11 bases, with 10 bases lying between them. The CDR3 sequence is 11 residues long. CDR3 residues: CASSLELAQHF. CDR3 nucleotides: TGTGCCAGCAGTCTAGAGTTAGCCCAGCATTTT.

For the CDR3, the DNA is TGTGCCAGCAGGGCGGGGCACCTGGGAGATACGCAGTATTTT. Residues: CASRAGHLGDTQYF. This chain links TRBV25-1 with TRBJ2-3; maybe TRBD2 (6 bases). CDR1 and CDR2 from the germline V gene are MGHDK and SYGVNS. Trimming removed 6 bases from V and 5 bases from J, with 15 bases in between. CDR3 length: 14 residues.

The J gene is TRBJ1-6, the V gene TRBV2; D is unclear. The CDR3 length is 15 residues. Germline V gives CDR1 SNHLY, CDR2 FYNNEI. V shed 2 bases and J shed 7 bases, with 12 bases lying between them. In nucleotides, the CDR3 is TGTGCCAGCAGTGAATTTCAGATAAACAATTCACCCCTCCACTTT. Its protein product is CASSEFQINNSPLHF.

The rearrangement uses TRBV19 and TRBJ2-3; D gene unclear. The CDR3 sequence is 12 residues long. V gave up 1 base and J gave up 5 bases, with 4 bases separating them. The germline V gene has CDR1 LNHDA and CDR2 SQIVND (reference sequence). The DNA for the CDR3 is TGTGCCAGTAGTATAGGAGGAGATACGCAGTATTTT. This codes for CASSIGGDTQYF. Using reference TRBV19 and TRBJ2-3 for the parts outside the CDR3, the full variable domain is DGGITQSPKYLFRKEGQNVTLSCEQNLNHDAMYWYRQDPGQGLRLIYYSQIVNDFQKGDIAEGYSVSREKKESFPLTVTSAQKNPTAFYLCASSIGGDTQYFGPGTRLTVL.

As concerns this clone: The same CDR3 can be traced to other DNA sequences in this sample. V is TRBV5-1 and J is TRBJ2-5; the match to TRBD1 covers 8 bases. J was trimmed by 5 bases and V by 2 bases; bases with no gene match: 5. Germline loops: CDR1 SGHRS, CDR2 YFSETQ. The CDR3 has 14 residues. The CDR3 DNA is TGCGCCAGCAGCTTCGGACAGGGAAGGGAGACCCAGTACTTC. Encoded protein: CASSFGQGRETQYF.

This chain connects TRBV19 to TRBJ2-3, with TRBD1 identical over 7 bases. The germline V gene has CDR1 LNHDA and CDR2 SQIVND (reference sequence). The CDR3 loop spans 14 amino acids. With 5 bases clipped from V and 6 bases from J, the junction kept 8 bases outside the gene matches. DNA for the CDR3: TGTGCCAGTAGTCCCACAGGGGTAGCTGATACGCAGTATTTT. Its protein product is CASSPTGVADTQYF.

This clone was picked up one time. The chain combines TRBV7-9 with TRBJ2-3; 7 bases line up with TRBD1. The CDR3 is 15 amino acids. Germline V CDR1 and CDR2: SEHNR, FQNEAQ (reference sequence). V trimming: 3 bases; J trimming: 4 bases; junction bases outside the gene matches: 7. DNA of the CDR3: TGTGCCAGCAGCTTTCCCACAGGGGATTCAGATACGCAGTATTTT. Its protein is CASSFPTGDSDTQYF.